This paragraph covers one T cell receptor (beta chain) sequence. This entry belongs to a study of T cell changes during pregnancy in multiple sclerosis. The CDR3 consists of 15 residues. V was pared by 5 bases and J by 4 bases, with 6 bases of the junction left unmatched. CDR1 MGHDK and CDR2 SYGVNS come from the germline V gene. Here immunoSEQ multiplex PCR was the method, and the copy in TCRdb shows in-frame clones only, minus some. The sample holds around 80,000 clones; over 85% are singletons and the top ten take around 0.97%. This chain joins TRBV25-1 and TRBJ2-5; TRBD1 agrees at 11 bases. The clonotype originates from a female donor in good health, enrolled as a control in a pregnancy study. The sequencing here drew on peripheral blood, taken in the second trimester of pregnancy. The CDR3 loop reads CASSKGTGGTETQYF. The CDR3 DNA is TGTGCCAGCAGTAAAGGGACAGGGGGAACAGAGACCCAGTACTTC.